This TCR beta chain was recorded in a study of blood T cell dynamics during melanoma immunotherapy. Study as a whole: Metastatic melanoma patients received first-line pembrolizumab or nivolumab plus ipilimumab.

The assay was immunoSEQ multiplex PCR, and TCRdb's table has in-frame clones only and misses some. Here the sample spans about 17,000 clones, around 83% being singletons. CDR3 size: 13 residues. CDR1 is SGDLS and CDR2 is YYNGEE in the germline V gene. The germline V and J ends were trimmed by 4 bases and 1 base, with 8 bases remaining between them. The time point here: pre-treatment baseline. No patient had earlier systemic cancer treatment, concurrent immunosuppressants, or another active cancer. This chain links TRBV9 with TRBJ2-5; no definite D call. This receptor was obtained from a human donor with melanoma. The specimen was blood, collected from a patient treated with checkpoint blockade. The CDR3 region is CASSPQPQETQYF. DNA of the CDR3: TGTGCCAGCAGCCCCCAGCCCCAAGAGACCCAGTACTTC.